Below, 28 T cell receptor beta chains from the same sample are listed, as sequenced in a study of OX40 agonist ivuxolimab in advanced cancers. Some clones are missing from TCRdb's copy, which holds only in-frame ones; the method was immunoSEQ multiplex PCR. The table has about 96,000 clones, roughly 87% seen once. The sequences come from CD4+ or CD8+ T cells sorted from blood, collected in a trial of the OX40 agonist ivuxolimab. The source is an adult with an advanced solid tumor such as melanoma, head and neck, liver or kidney cancer.

V is TRBV4-2 and J is TRBJ1-2; unclear D gene. The germline V and J ends were trimmed by 0 bases and 4 bases, with 6 bases remaining between them. Germline CDR1 LGHNA, CDR2 YNFKEQ. The length of the CDR3 is 13 residues. The CDR3 loop is CASSQDSLYGYTF. As DNA, the CDR3 is TGTGCCAGCAGCCAAGACAGCCTCTATGGCTACACCTTC.

The table lists this clone with a count of one. The chain is built from TRBV7-2 and TRBJ2-7, with 8 nucleotides matching TRBD2. The germline CDR1 and CDR2 sequences are SGHTA and FQGNSA. This CDR3 has 14 residues. The junction had 15 bases not matched to a gene; V was cut back by 5 bases and J by 12 bases. CDR3 nucleotide sequence: TGTGCCAGCAGCCCGGGTAGGCGGGGGGTGCCTTCGTACTTC. It specifies CASSPGRRGVPSYF. Full variable domain (rest looked up from reference TRBV7-2 and TRBJ2-7): GAGVSQSPSNKVTEKGKDVELRCDPISGHTALYWYRQSLGQGLEFLIYFQGNSAPDKSGLPSDRFSAERTGGSVSTLTIQRTQQEDSAVYLCASSPGRRGVPSYFGPGTRLTVT.

This rearrangement joins TRBV5-1 to TRBJ1-3; TRBD1 agrees at 7 bases. Germline-derived CDR1 and CDR2 are SGHRS and YFSETQ. The CDR3 loop spans 15 amino acids. V trimming: 4 bases; J trimming: 0 bases; junction bases outside the gene matches: 4. CDR3: CASSAGQSSGNTIYF. In nucleotides, the CDR3 is TGCGCCAGCAGCGCGGGACAGTCCTCTGGAAACACCATATATTTT.

The chain couples TRBV28 to TRBJ2-3; 15 nucleotides align to TRBD2. The CDR3 is 17 amino acids. J was trimmed by 6 bases and V by 5 bases; bases with no gene match: 9. Germline V lookup: CDR1 MDHEN, CDR2 SYDVKM. CDR3 loop: CASSPQRGLAGGDTQYF. Here the CDR3 DNA reads TGTGCCAGCAGTCCACAACGCGGACTAGCGGGAGGGGATACGCAGTATTTT.

This clone has just one count. The chain combines TRBV10-3 with TRBJ2-5, with a weak D call TRBD2 (6 bases). Germline CDR1 reads ENHRY; CDR2 reads SYGVKD. V was clipped by 5 bases and J by 4 bases, with 20 bases between them. This CDR3 has 16 residues. The CDR3 here is CAISSPQTRDLETQYF. The CDR3 DNA sequence: TGTGCCATCAGTTCCCCGCAGACCAGGGACTTAGAGACCCAGTACTTC.

V is TRBV29-1 and J is TRBJ1-2, with D uncertain. The CDR3 is 16 amino acids. In germline, CDR1 is SQVTM, CDR2 ANQGSEA. V was pared by 0 bases and J by 3 bases, with 17 bases between. The CDR3 here is CSVEESLGRPHYGYTF. The CDR3 DNA reads TGCAGCGTTGAAGAGAGCCTGGGGAGGCCCCACTATGGCTACACCTTC.

CDR3 sequence reads: CASSRTWNTEAFF. The CDR3 bases are TGCGCCAGCAGCCGGACGTGGAACACTGAAGCTTTCTTT. The V and J genes are TRBV4-3 and TRBJ1-1; D gene uncertain. V was shortened by 4 bases and J by 1 base, with 7 bases between the two germline ends. This CDR3 contains 13 residues. CDR1 is LGHNA, CDR2 YSLEER, per germline.

The chain links TRBV7-2 to TRBJ2-2; 8 nucleotides match TRBD2. Germline CDR1 is SGHTA and CDR2 is FQGNSA. The CDR3 contains 17 residues. The J segment lost 0 bases and the V segment lost 0 bases, leaving 3 bases of the junction unmatched. In DNA, the CDR3 is TGTGCCAGCAGCTTAGCTTCAGCGGGGGCGAACACCGGGGAGCTGTTTTTT. Translation gives CASSLASAGANTGELFF.

J is TRBJ2-4 and V is TRBV7-2; the D is unclear. The CDR3 length is 17 residues. V was clipped by 5 bases and J by 0 bases, with 17 bases between them. Germline-derived CDR1 and CDR2 are SGHTA and FQGNSA. CDR3 amino acids: CASSPRRDFLAKNIQYF. DNA for the CDR3: TGTGCCAGCAGCCCCCGTCGAGATTTCCTAGCCAAAAACATTCAGTACTTC.

This chain uses TRBV23-1 with TRBJ1-1; D might be TRBD1 (5 bases). TRBV23-1 qualifies as an ORF whose function is uncertain. Trimming stripped 6 bases from V and 2 bases from J, with 13 bases between. The CDR3 has 14 residues. CDR3 protein: CASRTRVRNTEAFF. The CDR3, as DNA: TGCGCCAGCAGGACCAGGGTTCGTAACACTGAAGCTTTCTTT.

The count of this clone is one. The genes are TRBV29-1 and TRBJ1-1; the D gene is possibly TRBD1 (6 bases). The CDR3 spans 12 residues. In germline, CDR1 is SQVTM, CDR2 ANQGSEA. V was shortened by 8 bases and J by 8 bases, with 18 bases between the two germline ends. The DNA for the CDR3 is TGCAGCCTTGGGAGAGGGGGGGGAGAAGCTTTCTTT. It specifies CSLGRGGGEAFF.

V and J are TRBV15 and TRBJ1-5; maybe TRBD1 (6 bases). Trimming left V 5 bases short and J 2 bases short, with 19 bases between. Germline V gene sequence: CDR1 LNHNV, CDR2 YYDKDF (reference sequence). The CDR3 runs 17 residues. CDR3 amino acids: CATSSQTTGSGNQPQHF. Written as DNA, the CDR3 is TGTGCCACCAGCTCTCAAACCACAGGGTCGGGCAATCAGCCCCAGCATTTT.

The CDR3 nucleotides read TGCGCCAGCAGCTTGGCCGGGGGACTAGAATACGAGCAGTACTTC. Protein: CASSLAGGLEYEQYF. The rearrangement links TRBV5-1 to TRBJ2-7, with 8 bases identical to TRBD2. The CDR3 consists of 15 residues. The germline V gene has CDR1 SGHRS and CDR2 YFSETQ. J lost 4 bases, V lost 0 bases, and 6 bases had no gene match.

The chain uses TRBV30 and TRBJ1-1; no definite D call. Germline V gene sequence: CDR1 GTSNPN, CDR2 SVGIG (reference sequence). CDR3 size: 13 residues. The V gene lost 1 base and the J gene lost 0 bases, with 6 bases spanning the gap. CDR3 sequence (DNA): TGTGCCTGGAGTGCGAGGATGAACACTGAAGCTTTCTTT. Its protein product is CAWSARMNTEAFF. Looking up the rest from reference TRBV30 and TRBJ1-1 gives the full variable domain: SQTIHQWPATLVQPVGSPLSLECTVEGTSNPNLYWYRQAAGRGLQLLFYSVGIGQISSEVPQNLSASRPQDRQFILSSKKLLLSDSGFYLCAWSARMNTEAFFGQGTRLTVV.

With regard to this clone: The junction departs from the called germline gene at one end, perhaps through a read error. V usage is TRBV29-1 and J usage is TRBJ2-2, with TRBD1 matching 10 bases. Germline V lookup: CDR1 SQVTM, CDR2 ANQGSEA. The length of the CDR3 is 14 residues. CDR3 loop: CSIRQGANTGELFF. The CDR3 region has the DNA TGCAGCATTCGACAGGGGGCGAATACCGGGGAGCTGTTTTTT.

This chain uses TRBV28 with TRBJ2-7; D remains unclear. With 3 bases removed from V and 0 bases from J, the gap between germline ends came to 15 bases. Germline CDR1 and CDR2: MDHEN and SYDVKM. The CDR3 runs to 16 residues. The DNA of the CDR3 is TGTGCCAGCAGTTTCGCATTAGACAAGCTCTCCTACGAGCAGTACTTC. Its translation: CASSFALDKLSYEQYF.

The chain carries TRBV6-5 and TRBJ2-3, with TRBD2 identical over 11 bases. The CDR3 length is 16 residues. V lost 2 bases and J lost 11; bases outside the gene matches: 12. Germline CDR1 MNHEY, CDR2 SVGAGI. Here the CDR3 reads CASSYVLAGETSKQYF. The DNA of the CDR3 is TGTGCCAGCAGTTACGTACTAGCGGGAGAGACCAGCAAGCAGTATTTT.

This clone has more than one count but fewer than ten. The chain recombines TRBV7-2 with TRBJ1-3; 7 bases are a match to TRBD1. CDR3 length: 16 residues. Germline V gives CDR1 SGHTA, CDR2 FQGNSA. V was clipped by 5 bases and J by 4 bases; unmatched bases: 11. The CDR3 DNA follows: TGTGCCAGCAGCCCTCGTCAGACAGGGCGAGGAAACACCATATATTTT. It encodes CASSPRQTGRGNTIYF.

This rearrangement joins TRBV19 to TRBJ2-5, with TRBD1 identical over 9 bases. Per germline, CDR1 LNHDA and CDR2 SQIVND (reference sequence). With V trimmed by 0 bases and J by 5 bases, 13 bases remained unmatched. The CDR3 covers 18 residues. The CDR3 region is CASSIDSPETGGMETQYF. The CDR3 nucleotides are TGTGCCAGTAGTATAGATTCCCCCGAGACAGGGGGTATGGAGACCCAGTACTTC.

The chain couples TRBV9 to TRBJ2-7; 13 positions agree with TRBD2. Trimming removed 4 bases from V and 4 bases from J; junction bases left unmatched: 8. The CDR3 spans 16 residues. The germline V gene has CDR1 SGDLS and CDR2 YYNGEE. CDR3 loop: CASSRKGTSGTYEQYF. CDR3 sequence (DNA): TGTGCCAGCAGCCGTAAGGGGACTAGCGGGACATACGAGCAGTACTTC.

The chain joins TRBV7-4 to TRBJ1-1, with 8 nucleotides matching TRBD1. The V gene end was trimmed by 10 bases and the J gene end by 1 base; junction bases not matched to a gene: 5. Germline lookup yields CDR1 SGHVT and CDR2 SQSDAQ. The CDR3 has 13 amino acids. The CDR3 sequence is CATRTGPNTEAFF. CDR3 nucleotide sequence: TGTGCCACTCGGACAGGGCCGAACACTGAAGCTTTCTTT.

The CDR3 DNA reads as TGTGCTAGTGGACCTCGGGCGGAGACCCAGTACTTC. As protein: CASGPRAETQYF. The rearrangement joins TRBV12-5 to TRBJ2-5; no reliable D call. This CDR3 spans 12 amino acids. The V gene's germline CDR1 is LGHNT and CDR2 FRNRAP. The germline V and J ends were trimmed by 6 bases and 5 bases, with 10 bases remaining between them.

V is TRBV30 and J is TRBJ2-7; D is perhaps TRBD1 (6 bases). The CDR3 covers 15 residues. The germline V and J ends were trimmed by 3 bases and 0 bases, with 15 bases remaining between them. CDR1 is GTSNPN and CDR2 is SVGIG in the germline V gene (reference sequence). The CDR3 coding sequence is TGTGCCTGGAGCCTGGACAGCCGTAACTCCTACGAGCAGTACTTC. The encoded protein is CAWSLDSRNSYEQYF.

This rearrangement joins TRBV6-5 to TRBJ2-7, with D possibly called TRBD1 or TRBD2 (5 bases each). Trimming pared 4 bases from V and 0 bases from J, leaving 16 bases between. Per the germline V gene, CDR1 is MNHEY and CDR2 is SVGAGI. The CDR3 contains 16 residues. The CDR3: CASSSPRRDDSYEQYF. Written as DNA, the CDR3 is TGTGCCAGCAGTTCCCCCCGCCGGGACGACTCCTACGAGCAGTACTTC.

The chain joins TRBV13 to TRBJ2-1; D may be TRBD2 (6 bases). Germline V CDR1 and CDR2: PRHDT, FYEKMQ (reference sequence). V lost 0 bases and J 2 bases, leaving 20 bases between the germline ends. This CDR3 region has 19 residues. DNA for the CDR3: TGTGCCAGCAGCTTAGGTTTTTCTGCGACTAGAAGCCCCTACAATGAGCAGTTCTTC. This translates into CASSLGFSATRSPYNEQFF.

The V gene is TRBV5-1, the J gene TRBJ2-5, with 15 bases lining up with TRBD2. Germline V CDR1 and CDR2: SGHRS, YFSETQ. The CDR3 has 18 residues. The V gene end was trimmed by 4 bases and the J gene end by 5 bases; junction bases not matched to a gene: 12. CDR3 in DNA: TGCGCCAGCAGCCACGGACTAGCGGGAGGGCCGAAGTGGGAGACCCAGTACTTC. Its protein product is CASSHGLAGGPKWETQYF. The whole variable domain, remainder taken from reference TRBV5-1 and TRBJ2-5, is KAGVTQTPRYLIKTRGQQVTLSCSPISGHRSVSWYQQTPGQGLQFLFEYFSETQRNKGNFPGRFSGRQFSNSRSEMNVSTLELGDSALYLCASSHGLAGGPKWETQYFGPGTRLLVL.

The CDR3 coding sequence is TGCGCCAGCAGCCAAGAGGACGGGACAGATACGCAGTATTTT. Translating it yields CASSQEDGTDTQYF. This rearrangement joins TRBV4-3 to TRBJ2-3; D is unclear. This CDR3 has 14 amino acids. V was trimmed by 0 bases and J by 3 bases, leaving 7 bases between them. Germline assignment: CDR1 LGHNA and CDR2 YSLEER.

The rearrangement uses TRBV10-1 and TRBJ2-7, with 9 bases matching TRBD1. The CDR3 has 16 amino acids. CDR1 and CDR2 (germline): WNHNN, SYGVQD (reference sequence). V shed 7 bases, J shed 4 bases, and the junction held 14 bases outside the gene matches. CDR3 protein: CASTQRLDRGVYEQYF. CDR3 bases: TGCGCCAGCACCCAGCGACTGGACAGGGGAGTTTACGAGCAGTACTTC.